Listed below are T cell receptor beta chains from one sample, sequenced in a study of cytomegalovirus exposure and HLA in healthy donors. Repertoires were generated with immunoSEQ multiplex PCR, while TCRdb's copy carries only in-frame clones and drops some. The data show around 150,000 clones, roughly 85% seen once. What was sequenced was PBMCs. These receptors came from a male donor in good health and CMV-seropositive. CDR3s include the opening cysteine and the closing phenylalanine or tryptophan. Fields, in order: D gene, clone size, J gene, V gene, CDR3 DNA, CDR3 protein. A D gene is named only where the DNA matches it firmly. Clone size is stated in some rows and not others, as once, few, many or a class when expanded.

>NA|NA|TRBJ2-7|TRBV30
TGTGCCTTAACACAGGGGGGGTACGAGCAGCACTTC
CALTQGGYEQHF
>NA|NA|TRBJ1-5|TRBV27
TGTGCCAGCAGTCCGACCTTTGGGGGAGGGTATCAGCCCCAGCATTTT
CASSPTFGGGYQPQHF
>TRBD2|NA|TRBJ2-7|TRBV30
TGTGCCCTAAAACTAGCGGGGGGGTACGAGCAGTACTTC
CALKLAGGYEQYF
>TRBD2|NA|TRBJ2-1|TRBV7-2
TGTGCCAGCAGCTTAGATAGCGGGGGCTCTCTAAATGAGCAGTTCTTC
CASSLDSGGSLNEQFF
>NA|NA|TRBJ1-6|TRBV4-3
TGCGCCAGCAGCCAAGATGGCGGGTGGGGTTCACCCCTCCACTTT
CASSQDGGWGSPLHF
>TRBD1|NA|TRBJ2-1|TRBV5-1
TGCGCCAGCAGCCTGGACAGGGGCCCTGAGCAGTTCTTC
CASSLDRGPEQFF
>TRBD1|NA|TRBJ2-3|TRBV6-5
TGTGCCAGCAGCGCAGGGGGCAACACAGATACGCAGTATTTT
CASSAGGNTDTQYF
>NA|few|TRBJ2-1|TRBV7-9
TGTGCCAGCAGCTTAAGACAGGCAAGCTCCTACAATGAGCAGTTCTTC
CASSLRQASSYNEQFF
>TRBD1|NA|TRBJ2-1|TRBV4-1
TGCGCCAGCAGCCAGTCCCTGGACAGGCGAGACGGTGAGCAGTTCTTC
CASSQSLDRRDGEQFF
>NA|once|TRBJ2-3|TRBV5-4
TGTGCCAGCAGCTTTACGGGGGACGGTACGCAGTATTTT
CASSFTGDGTQYF
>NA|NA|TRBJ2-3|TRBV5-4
TGTGCCAGCAGTCCTGGGCCACTTTCCACAGATACGCAGTATTTT
CASSPGPLSTDTQYF
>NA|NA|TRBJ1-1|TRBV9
TGTGCCAGCAGCGTAGGCGGCGTGAACACTGAAGCTTTCTTT
CASSVGGVNTEAFF
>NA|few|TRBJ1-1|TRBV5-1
TGCGCCAGCAGCTTGTCCGGGACTGAAGCTTTCTTT
CASSLSGTEAFF
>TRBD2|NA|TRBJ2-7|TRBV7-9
TGTGCCAGCAGCTTACTAACTAGCGGGAGGAGCTCCTACGAGCAGTACTTC
CASSLLTSGRSSYEQYF
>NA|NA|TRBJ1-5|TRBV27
TGTGCCAGCCGGCAGGGGAGTCAGCCCCAGCATTTT
CASRQGSQPQHF
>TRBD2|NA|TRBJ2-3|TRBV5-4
TGTGCCAGCAGTCGGTCCGGGGGGGGCACAGATACGCAGTATTTT
CASSRSGGGTDTQYF
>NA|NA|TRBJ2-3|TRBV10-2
TGCGCCAGCAGTGAACATGGGGGGAACACAGATACGCAGTATTTT
CASSEHGGNTDTQYF
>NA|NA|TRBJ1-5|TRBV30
TGTGCCTGGAGTGTACGAGCCCCGGGTTTTCAGCCCCAGCATTTT
CAWSVRAPGFQPQHF
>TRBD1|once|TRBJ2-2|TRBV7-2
TGTGCCAGCAGCCTCCGACAGGGTACAATCGCCGGGGAGCTGTTTTTT
CASSLRQGTIAGELFF
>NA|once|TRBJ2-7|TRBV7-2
TGTGCCAGCAGCTTTAGTGTGGTAGAGCAGTACTTC
CASSFSVVEQYF
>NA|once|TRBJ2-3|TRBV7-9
TGTGCCAGCGACGGGGGTGTGACAGATACGCAGTATTTT
CASDGGVTDTQYF
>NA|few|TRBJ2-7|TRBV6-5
TGTGCCAGCAGTTACCGGGACAACTCCTACGAGCAGTACTTC
CASSYRDNSYEQYF